This is a list of T cell receptor beta chains from one sample in a study of T cells in Graves' hyperthyroidism and ophthalmopathy. Using its own MiXCR run on the multiplex PCR reads, TCRdb lists one record per CDR3 protein. The data contain 550,000 to 850,000 distinct CDR3 sequences, around 20% of them singletons. Sequences were obtained from blood. The receptors originated from a woman in her forties or fifties with Graves' hyperthyroidism that later progressed to Graves' ophthalmopathy. Each CDR3 is given with its conserved first and last residue. A D gene is named only where the DNA matches it firmly. Clone sizes are given selectively: once, few, many, or a class where the clone is expanded.

V gene,clone size,J gene,D gene,CDR3 DNA,CDR3 protein
TRBV20-1,few,TRBJ2-7,-,TGCAGTGCTAGAGGGGGCCGGTACGAGCAGTACTTC,CSARGGRYEQYF
TRBV12-3/TRBV12-4,few,TRBJ2-1,-,TGTGCCAGCAGTCCCGGGGCGGATTCCTACAATGAGCAGTTCTTC,CASSPGADSYNEQFF
TRBV2,many,TRBJ2-5,-,TGTGCCAGCAGCCGACCGGGACCAACCCATGAGACCCAGTACTTC,CASSRPGPTHETQYF
TRBV28,many,TRBJ1-2,TRBD1,TGTGCCAGCAGTTTCCCACAGGGGGCTAACTATGGCTACACCTTC,CASSFPQGANYGYTF
TRBV6-1,few,TRBJ1-2,-,TGTGCCAGCAGGCGGGACCGCCGGGGAACTAACTATGGCTACACCTTC,CASRRDRRGTNYGYTF
TRBV12-3/TRBV12-4,many,TRBJ2-3,-,TGTGCCAGCAGTTTTCATGAAACAGATACGCAGTATTTT,CASSFHETDTQYF
TRBV15,few,TRBJ2-3,-,TGTGCCACCAGCCCCGGGACCCGGCTCACAGATACGCAGTATTTT,CATSPGTRLTDTQYF
TRBV12-3/TRBV12-4,few,TRBJ1-3,-,TGTGCCAGCAGTTTCCACCTAGCGGCTTTCTCTGGAAACACCATATATTTT,CASSFHLAAFSGNTIYF
TRBV20-1,many,TRBJ1-1,-,TGCAGTGCCGTGGCGGGGTTGAGTGAAGCTTTCTTT,CSAVAGLSEAFF
TRBV7-6,-,TRBJ2-2,TRBD1,TGTGCCAGCAGCTTACCGGGAACAGGGGACACCGGGGAGCTGTTTTTT,CASSLPGTGDTGELFF
TRBV27,few,TRBJ1-4,-,TGTGCCAGCAAAAACAGCTCAACTAATGAAAAACTGTTTTTT,CASKNSSTNEKLFF
TRBV27,-,TRBJ2-1,TRBD1,TGTGCCAGCAGTCCGGACAGGGCGAATGAGCAGTTCTTC,CASSPDRANEQFF
TRBV29-1,few,TRBJ2-1,-,TGCAGCGTCCAGACTGCTCTATACAATGAGCAGTTCTTC,CSVQTALYNEQFF
TRBV2,many,TRBJ1-5,-,TGTGCCAGCAGGGACAGTTATAGCAATCAGCCCCAGCATTTT,CASRDSYSNQPQHF
TRBV7-2,many,TRBJ2-3,-,TGTGCCAGCAGCTGGGACCGCACAGATACGCAGTATTTT,CASSWDRTDTQYF
TRBV7-9,many,TRBJ2-5,-,TGTGCCAGCAGCAGAGACGGGCAGGGTCAAGAGACCCAGTACTTC,CASSRDGQGQETQYF
TRBV30,many,TRBJ1-1,-,TGTGCCTGGAGTGTTGAGTGGGGCCCGGGGACTGAAGCTTTCTTT,CAWSVEWGPGTEAFF
TRBV18,many,TRBJ2-3,-,TGTGCCAGCTCACCCAAGGGAGAAGATACGCAGTATTTT,CASSPKGEDTQYF
TRBV5-1,many,TRBJ2-7,TRBD1,TGCGCCAGCCGGCAGGGACAGGGGACGGAGCAGTACTTC,CASRQGQGTEQYF
TRBV20-1,-,TRBJ2-3,TRBD2,TGCAGTGCGGGGGAGGGAGTGCAGTATTTT,CSAGEGVQYF